The entry below describes one T cell receptor beta chain. Its target is unknown. This may come from a read error, since a much larger clone is one base off. This sample was taken from a study of regulatory T cells in long-lasting Graves disease. Time point here: newly diagnosed GD, antithyroid drugs for less than 3 months. From RNA extracted from PBMCs, the TCR library was made. Findings and limits, study-wide: Relative to newly diagnosed Graves' patients, persistent ones had lower TCR diversity.

The CDR3 covers 15 residues. Germline V CDR1 and CDR2: MDHEN, SYDVKM. In building TCR beta libraries, iRepertoire HTBI primers were used together with Arm-PCR of CDR3 regions. TCRdb used MiXCR to reprocess the multiplex PCR reads, holding one entry per CDR3 protein. Counted here are 500,000 or so distinct CDR3 sequences, 15% to 20% occurring once; the ten biggest clones make up approximately 12%. These data were also filed under a second study, of T cells in Graves' hyperthyroidism and ophthalmopathy.

This sample comprised peripheral blood mononuclear cells (PBMCs), obtained at new diagnosis, from a patient treated with antithyroid drugs. This rearrangement joins TRBV28 to TRBJ2-1, with D perhaps matching TRBD2 (6 bases). This TCR was recovered from a man aged 35 to 55 with Graves disease. The DNA for the CDR3 is TGTGCCAGCAGTTGGTGGGACCAAGGCGGGAATGAGCAGCTCTTC. It specifies CASSWWDQGGNEQLF.